This TCR beta chain was identified in a study of early T cells in non-severe SARS-CoV-2 infection. Study overall: It was bulk RNA from unsorted whole blood that was sequenced, and the chains were unpaired.

Concerning this clonotype itself: Its antigen is not identified.

The CDR3 extends over 14 amino acids. Germline V gene lookup returns CDR1 MNHEY and CDR2 SVGAGI. The germline V and J ends were trimmed by 6 bases and 3 bases, with 15 bases remaining between them. Individual cDNA molecules received unique molecular identifiers. TCRdb reanalysed the 5' RACE reads using MiXCR and keeps one entry per CDR3 protein. The data contain approximately 42,000 distinct CDR3 sequences, over 6% of them singletons. Study-wide results and limits: Using VDJdb, the matching emphasized anti-spike CD8 responses while missing private and CD4 specificities.

Sequenced sample: whole blood. The chain joins TRBV6-5 to TRBJ2-7; D call uncertain. The TCR was taken from an adult who was a healthcare worker with PCR-confirmed SARS-CoV-2 infection or an uninfected control (not recorded which). The CDR3 spells CASSRVEGHYEQYF. CDR3 DNA sequence: TGTGCCAGCAGCCGTGTGGAAGGGCACTACGAGCAGTACTTC.